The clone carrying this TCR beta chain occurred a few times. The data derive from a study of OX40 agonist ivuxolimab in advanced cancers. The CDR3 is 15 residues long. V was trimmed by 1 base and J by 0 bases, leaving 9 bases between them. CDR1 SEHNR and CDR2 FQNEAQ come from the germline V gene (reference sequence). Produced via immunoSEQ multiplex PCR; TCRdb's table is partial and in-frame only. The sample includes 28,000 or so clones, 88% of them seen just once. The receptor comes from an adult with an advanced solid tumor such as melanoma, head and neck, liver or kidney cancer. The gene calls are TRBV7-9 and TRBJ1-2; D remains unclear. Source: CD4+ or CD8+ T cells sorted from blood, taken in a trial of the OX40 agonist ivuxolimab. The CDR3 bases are TGTGCCAGCAGCTTAGAGTCGTTTGCTAACTATGGCTACACCTTC. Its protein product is CASSLESFANYGYTF.